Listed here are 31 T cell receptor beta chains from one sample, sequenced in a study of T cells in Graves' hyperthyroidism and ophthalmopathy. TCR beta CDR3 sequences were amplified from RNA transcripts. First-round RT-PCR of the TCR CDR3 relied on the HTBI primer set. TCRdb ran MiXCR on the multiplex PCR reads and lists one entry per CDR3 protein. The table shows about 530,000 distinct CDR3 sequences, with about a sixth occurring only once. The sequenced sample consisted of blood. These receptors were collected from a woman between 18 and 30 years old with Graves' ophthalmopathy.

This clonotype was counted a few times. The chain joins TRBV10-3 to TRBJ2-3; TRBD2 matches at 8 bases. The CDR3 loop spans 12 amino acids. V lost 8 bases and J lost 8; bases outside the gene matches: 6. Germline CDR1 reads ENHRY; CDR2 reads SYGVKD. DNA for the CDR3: TGTGCCATCCGGGAGGGCGCGGGTACGCAGTATTTT. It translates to CAIREGAGTQYF.

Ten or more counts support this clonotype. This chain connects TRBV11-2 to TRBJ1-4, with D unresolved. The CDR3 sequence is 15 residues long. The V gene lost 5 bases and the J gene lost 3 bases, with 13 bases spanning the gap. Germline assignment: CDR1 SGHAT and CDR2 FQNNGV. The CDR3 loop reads CASSHPRRANEKLFF. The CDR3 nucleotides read TGTGCCAGCAGCCATCCAAGGAGGGCTAATGAAAAACTGTTTTTT.

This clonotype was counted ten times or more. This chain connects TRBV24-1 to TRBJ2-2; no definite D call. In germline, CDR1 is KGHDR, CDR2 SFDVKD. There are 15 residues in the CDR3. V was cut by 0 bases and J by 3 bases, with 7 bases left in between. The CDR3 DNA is TGTGCCACCAGTGATTTGGGTGGGGACACCGGGGAGCTGTTTTTT. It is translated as CATSDLGGDTGELFF.

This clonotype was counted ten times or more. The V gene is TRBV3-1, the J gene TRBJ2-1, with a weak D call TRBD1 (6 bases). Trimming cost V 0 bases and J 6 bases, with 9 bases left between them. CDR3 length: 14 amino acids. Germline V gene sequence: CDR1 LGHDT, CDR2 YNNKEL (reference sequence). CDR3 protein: CASSQDWTVNEQFF. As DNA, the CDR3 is TGTGCCAGCAGCCAAGATTGGACAGTCAATGAGCAGTTCTTC.

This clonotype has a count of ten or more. DNA for the CDR3: TGCGCCAGCAGCTTGGCCGGCGGGGGATCGAACACCGGGGAGCTGTTTTTT. This codes for CASSLAGGGSNTGELFF. The chain has TRBV5-1 and TRBJ2-2; 7 nucleotides align to TRBD2. The junction had 5 bases not matched to a gene; V was cut back by 0 bases and J by 0 bases. Germline loops: CDR1 SGHRS, CDR2 YFSETQ. This CDR3 comprises 17 residues. The full variable domain, completed using reference TRBV5-1 and TRBJ2-2, is KAGVTQTPRYLIKTRGQQVTLSCSPISGHRSVSWYQQTPGQGLQFLFEYFSETQRNKGNFPGRFSGRQFSNSRSEMNVSTLELGDSALYLCASSLAGGGSNTGELFFGEGSRLTVL.

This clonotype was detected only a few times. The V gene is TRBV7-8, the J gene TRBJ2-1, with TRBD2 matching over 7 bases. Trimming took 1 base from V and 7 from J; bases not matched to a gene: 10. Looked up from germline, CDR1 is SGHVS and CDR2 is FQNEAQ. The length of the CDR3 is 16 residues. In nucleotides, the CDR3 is TGTGCCAGCAGCTTAGTCGGGAGGCTGTTGGGTAATGAGCAGTTCTTC. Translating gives CASSLVGRLLGNEQFF. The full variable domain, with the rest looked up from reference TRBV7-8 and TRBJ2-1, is GAGVSQSPRYKVAKRGQDVALRCDPISGHVSLFWYQQALGQGPEFLTYFQNEAQLDKSGLPSDRFFAERPEGSVSTLKIQRTQQEDSAVYLCASSLVGRLLGNEQFFGPGTRLTVL.

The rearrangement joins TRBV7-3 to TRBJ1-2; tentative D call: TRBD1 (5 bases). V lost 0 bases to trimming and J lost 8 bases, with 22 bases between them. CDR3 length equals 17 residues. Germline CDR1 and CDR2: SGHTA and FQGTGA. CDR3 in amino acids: CASSLTGTGGQLSGYTF. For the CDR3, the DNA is TGTGCCAGCAGCTTAACAGGGACGGGCGGACAACTATCCGGCTACACCTTC.

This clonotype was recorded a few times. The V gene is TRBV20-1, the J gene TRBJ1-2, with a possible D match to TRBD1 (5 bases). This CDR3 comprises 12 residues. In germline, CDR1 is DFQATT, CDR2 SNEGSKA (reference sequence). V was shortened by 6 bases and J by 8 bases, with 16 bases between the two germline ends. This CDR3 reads CSATSGPGGYTF. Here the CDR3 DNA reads TGCAGTGCCACTTCGGGACCCGGGGGCTACACCTTC.

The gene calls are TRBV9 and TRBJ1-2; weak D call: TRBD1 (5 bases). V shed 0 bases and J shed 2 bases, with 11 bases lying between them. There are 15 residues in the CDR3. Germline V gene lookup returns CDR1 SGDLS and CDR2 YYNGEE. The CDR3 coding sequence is TGTGCCAGCAGCGTAGAGAGGGGAGGGAACTATGGCTACACCTTC. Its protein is CASSVERGGNYGYTF.

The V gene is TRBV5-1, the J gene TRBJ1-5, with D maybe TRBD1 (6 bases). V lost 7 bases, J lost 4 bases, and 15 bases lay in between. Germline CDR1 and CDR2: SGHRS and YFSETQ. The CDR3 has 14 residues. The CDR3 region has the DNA TGCGCCAGCTCAGTCGGGGGCCCTAATCAGCCCCAGCATTTT. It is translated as CASSVGGPNQPQHF.

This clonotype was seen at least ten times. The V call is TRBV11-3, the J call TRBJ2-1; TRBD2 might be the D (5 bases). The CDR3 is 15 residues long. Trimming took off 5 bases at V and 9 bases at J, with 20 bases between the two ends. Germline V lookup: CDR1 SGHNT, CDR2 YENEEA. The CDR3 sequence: CASSPVTGSAGEQFF. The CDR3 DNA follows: TGTGCCAGCAGCCCCGTCACGGGCTCTGCGGGTGAGCAGTTCTTC.

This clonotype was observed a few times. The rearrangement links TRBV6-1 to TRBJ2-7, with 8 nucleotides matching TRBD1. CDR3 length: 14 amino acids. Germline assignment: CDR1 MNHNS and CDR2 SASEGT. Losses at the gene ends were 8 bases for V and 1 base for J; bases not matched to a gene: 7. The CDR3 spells CASQTDRVSYEQYF. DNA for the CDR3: TGTGCCAGCCAGACGGACAGGGTATCCTACGAGCAGTACTTC.

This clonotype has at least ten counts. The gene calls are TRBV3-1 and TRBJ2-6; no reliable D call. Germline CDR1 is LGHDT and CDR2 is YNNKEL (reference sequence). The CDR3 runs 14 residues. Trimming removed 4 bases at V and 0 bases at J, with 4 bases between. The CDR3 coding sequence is TGTGCCAGCAGCCGACACTCTGGGGCCAACGTCCTGACTTTC. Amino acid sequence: CASSRHSGANVLTF.

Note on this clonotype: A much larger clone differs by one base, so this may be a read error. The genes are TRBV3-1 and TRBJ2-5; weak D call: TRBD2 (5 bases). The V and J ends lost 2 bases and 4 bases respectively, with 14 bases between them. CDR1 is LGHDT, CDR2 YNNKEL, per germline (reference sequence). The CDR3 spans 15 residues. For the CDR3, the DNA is TGTGCCAGCAGCCAACCAATTCCTAGCAGAGAGACCCAGTACTTC. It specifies CASSQPIPSRETQYF.

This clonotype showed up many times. The CDR3: CAWSVLGMNQPQHF. The CDR3 nucleotides read TGTGCCTGGAGTGTACTAGGGATGAATCAGCCCCAGCATTTT. The chain is built from TRBV30 and TRBJ1-5; D remains unclear. This CDR3 has 14 residues. The V gene's germline CDR1 is GTSNPN and CDR2 SVGIG (reference sequence). V gave up 0 bases and J gave up 4 bases, with 10 bases separating them.

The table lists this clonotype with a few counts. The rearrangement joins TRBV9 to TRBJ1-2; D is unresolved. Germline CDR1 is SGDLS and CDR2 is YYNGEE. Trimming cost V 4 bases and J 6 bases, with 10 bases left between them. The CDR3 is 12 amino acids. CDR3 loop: CASSPGGNGYTF. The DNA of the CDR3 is TGTGCCAGCAGCCCGGGAGGAAATGGCTACACCTTC.

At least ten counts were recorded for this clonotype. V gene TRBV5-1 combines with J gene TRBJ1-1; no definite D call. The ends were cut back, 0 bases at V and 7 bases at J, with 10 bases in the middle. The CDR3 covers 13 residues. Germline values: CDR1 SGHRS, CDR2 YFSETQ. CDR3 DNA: TGCGCCAGCAGCTTGGACGGGTGGGTTGAAGCTTTCTTT. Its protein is CASSLDGWVEAFF.

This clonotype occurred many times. CDR3 coding DNA: TGTGCTAGTGGGGATTCAGGGTTCGGCACTGAAGCTTTCTTT. Encoded protein: CASGDSGFGTEAFF. This rearrangement joins TRBV12-5 to TRBJ1-1, with D possibly TRBD1 on 5 matching bases. The CDR3 is made up of 14 amino acids. Germline CDR1 LGHNT, CDR2 FRNRAP. V lost 6 bases, J lost 4 bases, and 15 bases lay in between.

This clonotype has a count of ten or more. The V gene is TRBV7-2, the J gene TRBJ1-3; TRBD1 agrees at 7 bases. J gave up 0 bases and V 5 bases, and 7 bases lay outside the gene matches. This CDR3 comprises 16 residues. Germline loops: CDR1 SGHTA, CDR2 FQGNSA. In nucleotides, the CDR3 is TGTGCCAGCAGCCGGGTACAGGGGACCTCTGGAAACACCATATATTTT. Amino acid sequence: CASSRVQGTSGNTIYF.

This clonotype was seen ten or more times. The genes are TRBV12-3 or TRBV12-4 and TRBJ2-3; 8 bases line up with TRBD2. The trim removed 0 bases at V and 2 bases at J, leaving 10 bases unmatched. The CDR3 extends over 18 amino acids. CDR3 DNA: TGTGCCAGCAGTTTAGCGGGTTCGACTAGCGATCCCACAGATACGCAGTATTTT. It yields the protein CASSLAGSTSDPTDTQYF.

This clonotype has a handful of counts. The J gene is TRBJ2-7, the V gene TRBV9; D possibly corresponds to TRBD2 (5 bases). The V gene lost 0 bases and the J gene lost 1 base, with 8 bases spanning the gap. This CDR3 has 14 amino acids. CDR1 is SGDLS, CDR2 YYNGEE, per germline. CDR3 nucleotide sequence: TGTGCCAGCAGCGTAGAAGGACTTTCCTACGAGCAGTACTTC. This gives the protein CASSVEGLSYEQYF.

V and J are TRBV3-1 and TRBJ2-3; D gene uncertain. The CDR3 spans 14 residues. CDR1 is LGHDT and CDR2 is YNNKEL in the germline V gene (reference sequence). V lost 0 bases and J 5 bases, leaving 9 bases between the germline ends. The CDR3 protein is CASSQDQFIDTQYF. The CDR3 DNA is TGTGCCAGCAGCCAAGATCAATTCATAGATACGCAGTATTTT.

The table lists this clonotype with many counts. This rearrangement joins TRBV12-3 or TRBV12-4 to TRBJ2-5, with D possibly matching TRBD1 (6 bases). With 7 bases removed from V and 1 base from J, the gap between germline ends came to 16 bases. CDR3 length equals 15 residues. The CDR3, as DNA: TGTGCCAGCACCTATTTTCGGACAGTCCAAGAGACCCAGTACTTC. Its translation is CASTYFRTVQETQYF.

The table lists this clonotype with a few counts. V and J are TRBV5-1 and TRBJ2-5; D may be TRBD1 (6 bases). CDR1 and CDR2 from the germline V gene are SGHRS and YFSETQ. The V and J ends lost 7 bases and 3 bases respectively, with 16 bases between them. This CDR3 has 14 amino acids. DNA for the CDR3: TGCGCCAGCGGCACCGGGACACTCAAAGAGACCCAGTACTTC. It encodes CASGTGTLKETQYF.

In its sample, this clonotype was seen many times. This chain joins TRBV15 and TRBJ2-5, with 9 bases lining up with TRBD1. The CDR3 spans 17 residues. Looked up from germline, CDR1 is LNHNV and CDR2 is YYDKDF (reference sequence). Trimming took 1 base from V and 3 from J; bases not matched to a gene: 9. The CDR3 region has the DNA TGTGCCACCAGCAGAGGACTGGAGACAGGGGGGAAAGAGACCCAGTACTTC. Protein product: CATSRGLETGGKETQYF.

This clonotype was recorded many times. Here the CDR3 reads CASSFPLAGDEADTQYF. The CDR3 DNA follows: TGTGCCAGCAGTTTTCCCCTAGCGGGAGATGAAGCAGATACGCAGTATTTT. The chain recombines TRBV28 with TRBJ2-3; 10 bases are shared with TRBD2. CDR1 and CDR2 (germline): MDHEN, SYDVKM. The CDR3 spans 17 residues. V dropped 3 bases and J dropped 4; count of bases not matched to a gene: 10.

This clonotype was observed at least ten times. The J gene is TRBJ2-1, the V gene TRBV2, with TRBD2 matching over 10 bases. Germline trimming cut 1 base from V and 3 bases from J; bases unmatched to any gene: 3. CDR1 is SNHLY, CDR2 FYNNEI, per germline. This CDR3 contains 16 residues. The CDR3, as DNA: TGTGCCAGCAGTGAAGGGACTAGCGGCGACTACAATGAGCAGTTCTTC. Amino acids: CASSEGTSGDYNEQFF.

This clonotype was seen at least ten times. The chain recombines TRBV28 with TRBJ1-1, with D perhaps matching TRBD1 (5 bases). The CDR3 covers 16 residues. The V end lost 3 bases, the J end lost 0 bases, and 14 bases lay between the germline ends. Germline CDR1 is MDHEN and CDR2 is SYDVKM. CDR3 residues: CASSFTLKQVNTEAFF. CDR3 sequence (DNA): TGTGCCAGCAGTTTCACCCTCAAACAGGTGAACACTGAAGCTTTCTTT.

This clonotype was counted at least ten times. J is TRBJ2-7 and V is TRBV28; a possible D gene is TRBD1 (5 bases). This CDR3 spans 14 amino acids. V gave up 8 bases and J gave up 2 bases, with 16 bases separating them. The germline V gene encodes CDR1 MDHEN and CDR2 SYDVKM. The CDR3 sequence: CASGMTVYPYEQYF. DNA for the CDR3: TGTGCCAGCGGCATGACAGTCTACCCCTACGAGCAGTACTTC.

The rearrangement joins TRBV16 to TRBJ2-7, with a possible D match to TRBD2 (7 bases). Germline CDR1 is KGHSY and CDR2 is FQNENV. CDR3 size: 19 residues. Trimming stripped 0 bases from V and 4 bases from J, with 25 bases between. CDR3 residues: CASSQSPGGARGREYEQYF. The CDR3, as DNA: TGTGCCAGCAGCCAATCCCCGGGGGGCGCTCGAGGACGGGAGTACGAGCAGTACTTC. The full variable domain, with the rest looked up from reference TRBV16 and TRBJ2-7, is GEEVAQTPKHLVRGEGQKAKLYCAPIKGHSYVFWYQQVLKNEFKFLISFQNENVFDETGMPKERFSAKCLPNSPCSLEIQATKLEDSAVYFCASSQSPGGARGREYEQYFGPGTRLTVT.

As DNA, the CDR3 is TGTGCCAGCAGCTCGGTGAGAAAGGGACTAGCGGGAGACACCGGGGAGCTGTTTTTT. Translated: CASSSVRKGLAGDTGELFF. The chain recombines TRBV7-9 with TRBJ2-2, with 14 nucleotides matching TRBD2. This CDR3 has 19 amino acids. Germline V CDR1 and CDR2: SEHNR, FQNEAQ (reference sequence). After removal of 4 bases from V and 3 bases from J, the junction contained 10 bases not matched to a gene.